The 22 T cell receptor beta chains below all came from one sample that was sequenced in a study of T cell responses to AZD1222 COVID-19 vaccine. Assay: immunoSEQ multiplex PCR; the TCRdb copy retains only in-frame clones and omits some. This table holds under 75,000 clones, roughly 87% found once. The sample here was peripheral blood, taken on day 0 of AZD1222 vaccination. These receptors were taken from an adult in good health.

This clone has more than one count but fewer than ten. The chain carries TRBV19 and TRBJ2-3; possible D gene TRBD2, 6 bases. CDR3 length: 15 amino acids. Trimming removed 6 bases from V and 0 bases from J, with 13 bases in between. Germline assignment: CDR1 LNHDA and CDR2 SQIVND (reference sequence). CDR3 protein: CASSPGLGSTDTQYF. CDR3 nucleotide sequence: TGTGCCAGTAGCCCGGGACTCGGAAGCACAGATACGCAGTATTTT.

The chain joins TRBV19 to TRBJ2-7, with a possible D match to TRBD1 (5 bases). CDR3 length: 16 residues. CDR1 is LNHDA and CDR2 is SQIVND in the germline V gene (reference sequence). V lost 5 bases and J lost 2, with 19 bases in between. The CDR3 is CASSPRGQGVTYEQYF. In DNA, the CDR3 is TGTGCCAGTAGTCCCCGTGGGCAGGGTGTAACCTACGAGCAGTACTTC. Supplemented by reference TRBV19 and TRBJ2-7, the full variable domain reads DGGITQSPKYLFRKEGQNVTLSCEQNLNHDAMYWYRQDPGQGLRLIYYSQIVNDFQKGDIAEGYSVSREKKESFPLTVTSAQKNPTAFYLCASSPRGQGVTYEQYFGPGTRLTVT.

The chain recombines TRBV7-6 with TRBJ2-5; 7 positions match TRBD1. The V segment lost 5 bases and the J segment 3 bases; nucleotides outside the gene matches: 6. CDR3 length: 14 amino acids. Germline V gene sequence: CDR1 SGHVS, CDR2 FNYEAQ. The CDR3 DNA follows: TGTGCCAGCAGCCCAACAGGGGAGAAAGAGACCCAGTACTTC. Residues: CASSPTGEKETQYF.

The chain uses TRBV19 and TRBJ1-5; the D is unclear. Germline V gene data show CDR1 as LNHDA and CDR2 as SQIVND (reference sequence). CDR3 size: 14 residues. Trimming took 3 bases from V and 4 from J, leaving 10 bases between them. The CDR3 loop is CASSMAFLNQPQHF. The CDR3 DNA reads as TGTGCCAGTAGTATGGCCTTTTTGAATCAGCCCCAGCATTTT.

The rearrangement links TRBV7-6 to TRBJ1-2; 9 bases match TRBD1. The CDR3 covers 16 residues. The germline gives CDR1 SGHVS, CDR2 FNYEAQ. V was pared by 5 bases and J by 8 bases, with 15 bases of the junction left unmatched. CDR3 protein: CASSQVPGQGQWGYTF. CDR3 DNA sequence: TGTGCCAGCAGCCAAGTCCCGGGACAGGGACAGTGGGGCTACACCTTC.

V is TRBV6-1 and J is TRBJ1-5; weak D call: TRBD1 (6 bases). There are 18 residues in the CDR3. The germline CDR1 and CDR2 sequences are MNHNS and SASEGT. The V and J ends lost 3 bases and 3 bases respectively, with 21 bases between them. CDR3 DNA sequence: TGTGCCAGCAGTGACCCGGGACACTTAATTCCCCTCAATCAGCCCCAGCATTTT. It encodes CASSDPGHLIPLNQPQHF.

This rearrangement joins TRBV7-2 to TRBJ1-5; the match to TRBD1 covers 8 bases. Losses at the gene ends were 4 bases for V and 6 bases for J; bases not matched to a gene: 14. Per germline, CDR1 SGHTA and CDR2 FQGNSA. The CDR3 spans 17 residues. CDR3 in amino acids: CASSSRLGQGVGQPQHF. The CDR3 nucleotides are TGTGCCAGCAGCTCGCGCTTAGGACAGGGAGTAGGTCAGCCCCAGCATTTT. The full variable domain, in which reference TRBV7-2 and TRBJ1-5 provide the parts outside the CDR3, is GAGVSQSPSNKVTEKGKDVELRCDPISGHTALYWYRQSLGQGLEFLIYFQGNSAPDKSGLPSDRFSAERTGGSVSTLTIQRTQQEDSAVYLCASSSRLGQGVGQPQHFGDGTRLSIL.

The chain carries TRBV7-2 and TRBJ1-4; weak D call: TRBD1 (5 bases). Germline V gene sequence: CDR1 SGHTA, CDR2 FQGNSA. Trimming took 0 bases from V and 2 from J, leaving 25 bases between them. The CDR3 consists of 21 residues. In DNA form, the CDR3 reads TGTGCCAGCAGCTTAGCGCTGTTAAGTCCGACCCGGGGGGGGACTAATGAAAAACTGTTTTTT. Protein product: CASSLALLSPTRGGTNEKLFF.

J is TRBJ1-5 and V is TRBV29-1, with TRBD1 matching 7 bases. V gave up 4 bases and J gave up 7 bases; unmatched junction bases: 10. Germline V gene lookup returns CDR1 SQVTM and CDR2 ANQGSEA. This CDR3 spans 14 amino acids. The CDR3 DNA reads as TGCAGCGTTGGGGACAGTTACGGGGACCAGCCCCAGCATTTT. Its protein product is CSVGDSYGDQPQHF.

The genes are TRBV6-5 and TRBJ2-2; 11 bases line up with TRBD1. CDR1 and CDR2 (germline): MNHEY, SVGAGI. CDR3 length equals 15 residues. Losses at the gene ends were 7 bases for V and 3 bases for J; bases not matched to a gene: 4. CDR3 sequence: CASKGDRGDTGELFF. In DNA form, the CDR3 reads TGTGCCAGCAAAGGGGACAGGGGGGACACCGGGGAGCTGTTTTTT.

The chain combines TRBV4-2 with TRBJ1-2, with a possible D match to TRBD1 (6 bases). This CDR3 region has 14 residues. Germline CDR1 reads LGHNA; CDR2 reads YNFKEQ. Trimming stripped 3 bases from V and 2 bases from J, with 10 bases between. CDR3 amino acids: CASSHRDINYGYTF. DNA for the CDR3: TGTGCCAGCAGCCACAGGGACATAAACTATGGCTACACCTTC.

This clone was observed once. The chain has TRBV6-1 and TRBJ1-2, with D perhaps matching TRBD1 (5 bases). V dropped 3 bases and J dropped 5 bases, with 13 bases sitting between them. Per germline, CDR1 MNHNS and CDR2 SASEGT. The CDR3 has 14 residues. CDR3 region: CASSEDGTLYGYTF. The CDR3 DNA sequence: TGTGCCAGCAGTGAGGACGGGACGCTTTATGGCTACACCTTC.

The chain has TRBV5-4 and TRBJ1-1; D perhaps matches TRBD1 (6 bases). This CDR3 contains 14 residues. Germline loops: CDR1 SGHNT, CDR2 YYREEE (reference sequence). Between the trimmed V and J ends, which lost 2 bases and 7 bases, there was a span of 15 bases. This CDR3 is CASSFDQGGLEAFF. The DNA of the CDR3 is TGTGCCAGCAGCTTTGACCAAGGGGGACTTGAAGCTTTCTTT.

This rearrangement joins TRBV7-2 to TRBJ1-6; D remains unclear. The ends were cut back, 1 base at V and 8 bases at J, with 18 bases in the middle. The CDR3 sequence is 17 residues long. From germline, CDR1 is SGHTA and CDR2 FQGNSA. This CDR3 reads CASSLGAPQMRDSPLHF. CDR3 nucleotide sequence: TGTGCCAGCAGCTTAGGAGCCCCTCAAATGAGGGATTCACCCCTCCACTTT.

The chain has TRBV5-1 and TRBJ2-3; unclear D gene. This CDR3 is built from 12 residues. Trimming took 0 bases from V and 5 from J, leaving 4 bases between them. In germline, CDR1 is SGHRS, CDR2 YFSETQ. This CDR3 reads CASSLEVDTQYF. Here the CDR3 DNA reads TGCGCCAGCAGCTTGGAGGTAGATACGCAGTATTTT.

The chain couples TRBV18 to TRBJ1-4, with D hard to call. The V gene lost 3 bases and the J gene lost 8 bases, with 13 bases spanning the gap. The CDR3 consists of 14 residues. Germline V gene lookup returns CDR1 KGHSH and CDR2 LQKENI. CDR3 sequence reads: CASSPEVLREKLFF. The CDR3 DNA is TGTGCCAGCTCACCTGAGGTCCTTAGGGAAAAACTGTTTTTT.

The chain combines TRBV29-1 with TRBJ2-7; 8 bases map to TRBD2. V trimming: 4 bases; J trimming: 3 bases; junction bases outside the gene matches: 11. CDR3 length: 15 amino acids. Germline loops: CDR1 SQVTM, CDR2 ANQGSEA. The CDR3 DNA sequence: TGCAGCGTTGGGACTAGCCCCAACTCGGGCTACGAGCAGTACTTC. It specifies CSVGTSPNSGYEQYF.

The V call is TRBV6-5, the J call TRBJ2-3, with 8 bases matching TRBD2. In germline, CDR1 is MNHEY, CDR2 SVGAGI. Unmatched junction bases numbered 5, after V lost 9 bases and J lost 0 bases. CDR3 length equals 14 residues. The CDR3, as DNA: TGTGCCAGTCAACTAGCGGACAGCACAGATACGCAGTATTTT. Translated, it gives CASQLADSTDTQYF.

CDR3 protein: CASSLEPGETEAFF. Written as DNA, the CDR3 is TGTGCCAGCAGCTTGGAACCGGGAGAGACTGAAGCTTTCTTT. The chain couples TRBV5-6 to TRBJ1-1, with unresolved D. Germline CDR1 is SGHDT and CDR2 is YYEEEE. The CDR3 is 14 amino acids. V dropped 0 bases and J dropped 5 bases, with 11 bases sitting between them.

The chain combines TRBV3-1 (or the pseudogene TRBV3-2) with TRBJ2-2; 10 positions agree with TRBD1. The CDR3 length is 15 residues. Trimming at V came to 1 base and at J to 6 bases, leaving 2 bases not matched to a gene. Germline CDR1 LGHDT, CDR2 YNNKEL (reference sequence). CDR3: CASSQGQGAAGELFF. The CDR3 bases are TGTGCCAGCAGCCAAGGACAGGGGGCTGCCGGGGAGCTGTTTTTT.

The V gene is TRBV28, the J gene TRBJ1-6, with TRBD1 matching 10 bases. The germline V gene has CDR1 MDHEN and CDR2 SYDVKM. This CDR3 has 17 residues. Trimming cost V 2 bases and J 1 base; bases outside gene matches: 2. CDR3 DNA sequence: TGTGCCAGCAGTTTAGGGACAGGGGCATCCTATAATTCACCCCTCCACTTT. Translation gives CASSLGTGASYNSPLHF.

V is TRBV27 and J is TRBJ1-5; the D gene is possibly TRBD1 (6 bases). Trimming left V 6 bases short and J 6 bases short, with 21 bases between. Germline CDR1 is MNHEY and CDR2 is SMNVEV (reference sequence). CDR3 size: 16 residues. The CDR3 nucleotides read TGTGCCAGCAGCCTCCTCGGGGGGCCGACGGGTCAGCCCCAGCATTTT. Its protein is CASSLLGGPTGQPQHF.